This section outlines one TCR beta chain sequence together with its context. Its antigen is not known. Trimming pared 3 bases from V and 7 bases from J, leaving 16 bases between. This CDR3 contains 14 residues. Looked up from germline, CDR1 is SGHVS and CDR2 is FNYEAQ. The record originates from a study of shared clonotypes between healthy human individuals. Across the whole study: The study enrolled a couple of women and three men aged 18 to 49.

At a deep level, the assay was run. For sorted subsets, about 190 ng DNA per replicate equaled 30,000 or so T cell genomes. Using immunoSEQ multiplex PCR, the repertoire was profiled, and TCRdb retains in-frame clones only, with some absent. This sample carries 950,000 to 1,100,000 clones, about 70% of them seen once, and the ten largest clones take 1.5%. Study-wide findings and caveats: Naive CD4 clonotypes were shared across several donors at roughly 4.6%.

The chain is built from TRBV7-6 and TRBJ2-7, with D possibly being TRBD2 (5 bases). The sequenced sample was memory CD4+ T cells sorted from blood. Subset described: CD45RA-negative fraction. The clonotype originates from a young man in good health. CDR3 loop: CASSLGEITGEQYF. The CDR3 region has the DNA TGTGCCAGCAGCTTGGGTGAAATAACGGGAGAGCAGTACTTC.